What follows is one T cell receptor beta chain and its context. The antigen remains undetermined. 60 Vbeta and 13 Jbeta primers were used in PCR. Profiling relied on immunoSEQ multiplex PCR, and the TCRdb table lists in-frame clones only, not all of them. The table shows about 170,000 clones, with over 70% occurring only once. These data come from a study of cytomegalovirus exposure and HLA in healthy donors. At the level of the study: From about 200 million T cells, an earlier analysis saw 110 million or so unique TCR beta sequences. Overall study results and limits: According to a later analysis, most TCR beta chains associated with CMV appeared HLA-restricted. It was taken for granted in presence/absence analyses that sequencing depth across donors was roughly uniform.

Per the germline V gene, CDR1 is MDHEN and CDR2 is SYDVKM. CDR3 length: 14 residues. Trimming took 4 bases from V and 6 from J, leaving 14 bases between them. Sample: PBMCs. This sequence joins TRBV28 and TRBJ2-3; D perhaps matches TRBD1 (5 bases). The receptor's source is a woman aged 45-65 years in good health and CMV-seropositive. CDR3 DNA: TGTGCCAGCAGTTGGACACGGACGGCGGATACGCAGTATTTT. This encodes CASSWTRTADTQYF.